Listed below are T cell receptor beta chains from one sample, sequenced in a study of blood T cells in healthy people across ages. TCRdb recomputed calls from the 5' RACE reads with MiXCR, one row per CDR3 protein. The sample lists 650,000 to 950,000 distinct CDR3 sequences; around two fifths were seen once. Sequenced material: blood. The receptors here all came from a man in his sixties in good health. Both conserved end residues are part of each CDR3. The order of the fields is D gene, V gene, J gene, clone size, CDR3 protein, CDR3 DNA. D genes are given only for firm matches. The size entry is marked missing in some rows and otherwise reads once, few, many or a size class.

d_call: NA; v_call: TRBV29-1; j_call: TRBJ1-1; clone_size: once; cdr3_aa: CSGRTTTTEAFF; cdr3_nt: TGCAGCGGACGGACGACCACAACTGAAGCTTTCTTT
d_call: NA; v_call: TRBV10-3; j_call: TRBJ2-1; clone_size: NA; cdr3_aa: CAISESMRVREQFF; cdr3_nt: TGTGCCATCAGTGAGTCTATGCGGGTAAGGGAGCAGTTCTTC
d_call: NA; v_call: TRBV28; j_call: TRBJ1-5; clone_size: NA; cdr3_aa: CASRTGVSHQPQHF; cdr3_nt: TGTGCCAGCAGAACGGGAGTCAGCCATCAGCCCCAGCATTTT
d_call: NA; v_call: TRBV4-3; j_call: TRBJ2-3; clone_size: many; cdr3_aa: CASSQEWGGHTDTQYF; cdr3_nt: TGCGCCAGCAGCCAAGAATGGGGGGGCCACACAGATACGCAGTATTTT
d_call: TRBD2; v_call: TRBV20-1; j_call: TRBJ2-5; clone_size: few; cdr3_aa: CSTGGETQYF; cdr3_nt: TGCAGTACTGGGGGGGAAACCCAGTACTTC
d_call: NA; v_call: TRBV10-3; j_call: TRBJ2-7; clone_size: NA; cdr3_aa: CAISGEYEQYF; cdr3_nt: TGTGCCATCAGTGGGGAGTACGAGCAGTACTTC
d_call: NA; v_call: TRBV6-2/TRBV6-3; j_call: TRBJ1-6; clone_size: NA; cdr3_aa: CASTPSGSPLHF; cdr3_nt: TGTGCCAGCACCCCGTCCGGTTCACCCCTCCACTTT
d_call: TRBD1; v_call: TRBV7-2; j_call: TRBJ2-6; clone_size: NA; cdr3_aa: CASSAITRTGTGSGANVLTF; cdr3_nt: TGTGCCAGCAGCGCAATAACGAGGACGGGGACAGGGTCTGGGGCCAACGTCCTGACTTTC
d_call: TRBD2; v_call: TRBV6-2/TRBV6-3; j_call: TRBJ2-5; clone_size: NA; cdr3_aa: CASSYSASGGLMETQYF; cdr3_nt: TGTGCCAGCAGTTATTCCGCTAGCGGGGGGTTAATGGAGACCCAGTACTTC
d_call: NA; v_call: TRBV10-3; j_call: TRBJ2-7; clone_size: NA; cdr3_aa: CAISLEQGAPSYEQYF; cdr3_nt: TGTGCCATCAGTTTAGAACAGGGTGCCCCCTCCTACGAGCAGTACTTC
d_call: TRBD1; v_call: TRBV6-6; j_call: TRBJ2-7; clone_size: NA; cdr3_aa: CASSFKTGGPSEQYF; cdr3_nt: TGTGCTAGCAGTTTCAAGACAGGGGGCCCTTCCGAGCAGTACTTC
d_call: TRBD2; v_call: TRBV3-1; j_call: TRBJ2-2; clone_size: NA; cdr3_aa: CASSRALAGPGSGELFF; cdr3_nt: TGTGCCAGCAGCCGAGCACTAGCGGGGCCTGGAAGCGGGGAGCTGTTTTTT
d_call: TRBD2; v_call: TRBV29-1; j_call: TRBJ2-7; clone_size: few; cdr3_aa: CSGKGPGGTGYEQYF; cdr3_nt: TGCAGCGGAAAGGGGCCGGGAGGAACGGGCTACGAGCAGTACTTC
d_call: TRBD2; v_call: TRBV11-2; j_call: TRBJ2-7; clone_size: few; cdr3_aa: CASSLEAAGGYEQYF; cdr3_nt: TGTGCCAGCAGCTTAGAAGCAGCGGGGGGCTACGAGCAGTACTTC
d_call: TRBD1; v_call: TRBV7-2; j_call: TRBJ2-7; clone_size: NA; cdr3_aa: CASQGTGGAYEQYF; cdr3_nt: TGTGCCAGCCAAGGGACAGGGGGGGCCTACGAGCAGTACTTC
d_call: NA; v_call: TRBV25-1; j_call: TRBJ2-7; clone_size: NA; cdr3_aa: CASSESGGISYEQYF; cdr3_nt: TGTGCCAGCAGTGAATCCGGAGGAATCTCCTACGAGCAGTACTTC
d_call: NA; v_call: TRBV7-2; j_call: TRBJ2-3; clone_size: NA; cdr3_aa: CASSLGGVGADTQYF; cdr3_nt: TGTGCCAGCAGCTTAGGGGGGGTGGGAGCAGATACGCAGTATTTT
d_call: NA; v_call: TRBV20-1; j_call: TRBJ2-1; clone_size: NA; cdr3_aa: CSAYPRRGVNPYNEQFF; cdr3_nt: TGCAGTGCCTATCCCCGTAGGGGGGTTAACCCTTACAATGAGCAGTTCTTC
d_call: TRBD1; v_call: TRBV20-1; j_call: TRBJ1-4; clone_size: NA; cdr3_aa: CSPRDSSTTNEKLFF; cdr3_nt: TGCAGTCCCAGGGACAGTTCTACAACTAATGAAAAACTGTTTTTT
d_call: NA; v_call: TRBV2; j_call: TRBJ1-2; clone_size: NA; cdr3_aa: CASSPGTSNYGYTF; cdr3_nt: TGTGCCAGCAGTCCAGGGACTTCTAACTATGGCTACACCTTC
d_call: TRBD2; v_call: TRBV7-2; j_call: TRBJ2-3; clone_size: NA; cdr3_aa: CAGSRAGLVSTDTQYF; cdr3_nt: TGTGCCGGCAGCCGGGCGGGACTAGTTAGCACAGATACGCAGTATTTT
d_call: NA; v_call: TRBV6-6; j_call: TRBJ2-5; clone_size: NA; cdr3_aa: CASNLYQGNPQETQYF; cdr3_nt: TGTGCCAGCAATCTATATCAGGGTAACCCCCAAGAGACCCAGTACTTC
d_call: NA; v_call: TRBV5-5; j_call: TRBJ1-2; clone_size: NA; cdr3_aa: CASSPERATNYGYTF; cdr3_nt: TGTGCCAGCAGCCCTGAGCGAGCTACTAACTATGGCTACACCTTC
d_call: TRBD1; v_call: TRBV7-9; j_call: TRBJ1-1; clone_size: NA; cdr3_aa: CASGTGEAAFF; cdr3_nt: TGTGCCAGCGGGACAGGGGAGGCAGCTTTCTTT
d_call: NA; v_call: TRBV2; j_call: TRBJ2-1; clone_size: NA; cdr3_aa: CASRRGSQSSQFF; cdr3_nt: TGTGCCAGCAGACGGGGCTCGCAATCCTCACAGTTCTTC
d_call: TRBD1; v_call: TRBV10-3; j_call: TRBJ2-7; clone_size: once; cdr3_aa: CAISVGTVGNEQYF; cdr3_nt: TGTGCCATCAGTGTTGGGACAGTGGGCAACGAGCAGTACTTC
d_call: NA; v_call: TRBV7-9; j_call: TRBJ2-3; clone_size: NA; cdr3_aa: CASSSMGRRNTDTQYF; cdr3_nt: TGTGCCAGCAGCTCGATGGGCAGGAGAAACACAGATACGCAGTATTTT
d_call: NA; v_call: TRBV9; j_call: TRBJ2-1; clone_size: few; cdr3_aa: CASSLTSRTNNEQFF; cdr3_nt: TGTGCCAGCAGCTTGACTAGTAGAACTAACAATGAGCAGTTCTTC
d_call: NA; v_call: TRBV11-2; j_call: TRBJ2-3; clone_size: once; cdr3_aa: CASSLKYSESDTQYF; cdr3_nt: TGTGCCAGCAGCCTAAAGTACTCGGAGTCAGATACGCAGTATTTT
d_call: TRBD1; v_call: TRBV29-1; j_call: TRBJ1-2; clone_size: NA; cdr3_aa: CSVEGGTGGLVRGCGYTF; cdr3_nt: TGCAGCGTTGAAGGGGGGACAGGGGGACTAGTTCGTGGCTGTGGCTACACCTTC
d_call: NA; v_call: TRBV7-2; j_call: TRBJ1-2; clone_size: few; cdr3_aa: CASSLGSQVWDGYTF; cdr3_nt: TGTGCCAGCAGCTTAGGCTCACAGGTGTGGGACGGCTACACCTTC
d_call: NA; v_call: TRBV4-1; j_call: TRBJ1-6; clone_size: few; cdr3_aa: CASSQEQSNSPLHF; cdr3_nt: TGCGCCAGCAGCCAAGAACAGTCGAATTCACCCCTCCACTTT
d_call: NA; v_call: TRBV7-8; j_call: TRBJ2-4; clone_size: few; cdr3_aa: CASSLRQGGIQYF; cdr3_nt: TGTGCCAGCAGCCTTCGCCAAGGGGGCATTCAGTACTTC
d_call: NA; v_call: TRBV7-9; j_call: TRBJ1-1; clone_size: NA; cdr3_aa: CASSSPGVNTEAFF; cdr3_nt: TGTGCCAGCAGCTCACCGGGAGTGAACACTGAAGCTTTCTTT
d_call: NA; v_call: TRBV7-2; j_call: TRBJ2-1; clone_size: NA; cdr3_aa: CASSLAIAIPYNEQFF; cdr3_nt: TGTGCCAGCAGCTTGGCAATAGCTATCCCCTACAATGAGCAGTTCTTC
d_call: NA; v_call: TRBV6-5; j_call: TRBJ1-2; clone_size: few; cdr3_aa: CASSYGTRAYGYTF; cdr3_nt: TGTGCCAGCAGTTACGGAACCAGGGCCTATGGCTACACCTTC
d_call: NA; v_call: TRBV11-2; j_call: TRBJ2-7; clone_size: NA; cdr3_aa: CASSLDRTSYEQYF; cdr3_nt: TGTGCCAGCAGCTTAGACAGGACTTCCTACGAGCAGTACTTC
d_call: NA; v_call: TRBV6-1; j_call: TRBJ2-4; clone_size: few; cdr3_aa: CASSLRQEQYF; cdr3_nt: TGTGCCAGCAGCTTACGACAAGAGCAGTACTTC
d_call: NA; v_call: TRBV5-1; j_call: TRBJ2-4; clone_size: NA; cdr3_aa: CASSLLQVGRSGNEQYF; cdr3_nt: TGCGCCAGCAGCTTACTTCAGGTTGGACGGTCCGGAAATGAGCAGTACTTC
d_call: NA; v_call: TRBV27; j_call: TRBJ2-5; clone_size: NA; cdr3_aa: CASHGPGKTQYF; cdr3_nt: TGTGCCAGCCACGGTCCAGGGAAGACCCAGTACTTC
d_call: NA; v_call: TRBV29-1; j_call: TRBJ1-2; clone_size: many; cdr3_aa: CSAVRGLYGYTF; cdr3_nt: TGCAGCGCCGTCCGTGGCCTCTATGGCTACACCTTC
d_call: NA; v_call: TRBV7-2; j_call: TRBJ1-2; clone_size: NA; cdr3_aa: CASSPTPPNYGYTF; cdr3_nt: TGTGCCAGCAGCCCGACACCTCCGAACTATGGCTACACCTTC
d_call: NA; v_call: TRBV2; j_call: TRBJ1-2; clone_size: NA; cdr3_aa: CASHEGSGYGYTF; cdr3_nt: TGTGCCAGCCACGAAGGGAGCGGCTATGGCTACACCTTC
d_call: NA; v_call: TRBV3-1; j_call: TRBJ2-3; clone_size: NA; cdr3_aa: CASSKVGGTDTQYF; cdr3_nt: TGTGCCAGCAGCAAAGTAGGGGGGACAGATACGCAGTATTTT
d_call: NA; v_call: TRBV20-1; j_call: TRBJ2-7; clone_size: NA; cdr3_aa: CSAPRGGVTYNEQYF; cdr3_nt: TGCAGTGCCCCTAGGGGCGGGGTCACCTACAATGAGCAGTACTTC
d_call: NA; v_call: TRBV6-6; j_call: TRBJ1-1; clone_size: NA; cdr3_aa: CAGTGAAKGEAFF; cdr3_nt: TGTGCCGGAACCGGGGCCGCAAAGGGTGAAGCTTTCTTT
d_call: TRBD2; v_call: TRBV7-2; j_call: TRBJ2-3; clone_size: NA; cdr3_aa: CASSPNPVSSGGYTDTQYF; cdr3_nt: TGTGCCAGCAGCCCGAATCCCGTTTCTAGCGGGGGTTACACAGATACGCAGTATTTT
d_call: TRBD1; v_call: TRBV5-5; j_call: TRBJ2-1; clone_size: NA; cdr3_aa: CASSLFGTVKVDEQFF; cdr3_nt: TGTGCCAGCAGCTTGTTTGGGACAGTCAAGGTCGATGAGCAGTTCTTC
d_call: NA; v_call: TRBV6-2/TRBV6-3; j_call: TRBJ1-2; clone_size: few; cdr3_aa: CASGSVPRAYTF; cdr3_nt: TGTGCCAGCGGTTCGGTACCGAGGGCCTACACCTTC
d_call: NA; v_call: TRBV9; j_call: TRBJ2-4; clone_size: NA; cdr3_aa: CASSVEGGREQYF; cdr3_nt: TGTGCCAGCAGCGTAGAAGGAGGGAGAGAGCAGTACTTC
d_call: NA; v_call: TRBV7-2; j_call: TRBJ2-7; clone_size: many; cdr3_aa: CASSWSFSYEQYF; cdr3_nt: TGTGCCAGCAGCTGGAGCTTTTCCTACGAGCAGTACTTC